This T cell receptor beta chain derives from a study of technical replicates of blood from a few donors listed by TCRdb under 2017. For CDR1 and CDR2, the germline V gene (reference sequence) lists LNHDA and SQIVND. From cysteine to phenylalanine, the CDR3 is 16 amino acids long. Only the CDR3 DNA stays, 48 bases, in frame from base 1. V loses 6 bases at its end and J loses 3 bases; junction bases beyond the gene matches: 11. Libraries came from the immunoSEQ multiplex PCR assay. TCRdb took this table from immuneACCESS and kept in-frame rearrangements with V and J called. Such tables lack part of the clones; where checked against another copy, unresolved V genes explain under half of the gap, and the rest is unexplained. This sample lists 60,000 to 90,000 clones; 95% to 98% were detected once. The ten largest clones represent about 0.17% of the sample. A note on this clone: The antigen it binds to is not known. One base away there is no much larger clone; base qualities are not given.

The sequence links TRBV19 to TRBJ2-7, with 10 bases aligning to TRBD1. The sample consisted of T cells isolated from PBMCs. The TCR sequence derives from a human donor in good health. In nucleotide form, the sequence is TGTGCCAGTAGCAACTCCGGGACAGGGGACATCTACGAGCAGTACTTC. Translated, it gives CASSNSGTGDIYEQYF.